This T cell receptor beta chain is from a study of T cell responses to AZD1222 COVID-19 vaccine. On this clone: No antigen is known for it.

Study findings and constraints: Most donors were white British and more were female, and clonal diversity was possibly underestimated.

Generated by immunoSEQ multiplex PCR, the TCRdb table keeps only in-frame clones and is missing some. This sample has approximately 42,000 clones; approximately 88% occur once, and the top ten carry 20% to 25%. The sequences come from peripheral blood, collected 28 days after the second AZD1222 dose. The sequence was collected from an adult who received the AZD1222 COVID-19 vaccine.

CDR3 amino acids: CASSLYYRAGPGNTIYF. The DNA of the CDR3 is TGTGCCAGCAGCTTATACTACAGGGCCGGCCCTGGAAACACCATATATTTT. This chain uses TRBV5-6 with TRBJ1-3; D is perhaps TRBD1 (6 bases). This CDR3 contains 17 residues. The germline V gene has CDR1 SGHDT and CDR2 YYEEEE. Trimming took off 2 bases at V and 2 bases at J, with 17 bases between the two ends.